Presented here are 5 T cell receptor beta chains from one specimen sequenced in a study of T cell clones after liver transplantation. Profiling relied on immunoSEQ multiplex PCR, and the TCRdb table lists in-frame clones only, not all of them. This table holds 53,000 or so clones, 70% to 85% found once. The sample in question was CD4+ T cells from blood, obtained before liver transplant. These receptors all stem from a human donor who received a liver transplant.

CDR3 DNA: TGCAGCGTTGAAGGGGGCAGGGATAGACCCCAAGAGACCCAGTACTTC. It translates to CSVEGGRDRPQETQYF. This chain uses TRBV29-1 with TRBJ2-5, with TRBD1 as a possible D gene (5 bases). This CDR3 is built from 16 residues. Trimming took 1 base from V and 1 from J, leaving 16 bases between them. The germline gives CDR1 SQVTM, CDR2 ANQGSEA.

This clone has a single count. The rearrangement uses TRBV27 and TRBJ1-2; TRBD1 aligns across 9 bases. The junction had 9 bases not matched to a gene; V was cut back by 3 bases and J by 7 bases. Germline values: CDR1 MNHEY, CDR2 SMNVEV (reference sequence). This CDR3 has 15 residues. CDR3 DNA: TGTGCCAGCAGTTTCCTCGGACAGGGGCGGATTGGCTACACCTTC. Translated: CASSFLGQGRIGYTF.

The rearrangement joins TRBV6-5 to TRBJ1-4; D uncertain. V was clipped by 6 bases and J by 8 bases, with 7 bases between them. The CDR3 runs 11 residues. Germline-derived CDR1 and CDR2 are MNHEY and SVGAGI. The CDR3 DNA follows: TGTGCCAGCAGCCCGGGCGAAAAACTGTTTTTT. The encoded protein is CASSPGEKLFF.

The J gene is TRBJ2-1, the V gene TRBV5-1, with a weak D call TRBD1 (6 bases). In germline, CDR1 is SGHRS, CDR2 YFSETQ. V was pared by 0 bases and J by 8 bases, with 15 bases between. CDR3 length: 15 amino acids. CDR3 residues: CASSLGAAGVDEQFF. In DNA, the CDR3 is TGCGCCAGCAGCTTGGGAGCGGCAGGGGTCGATGAGCAGTTCTTC.

This chain joins TRBV18 and TRBJ1-1, with D unclear. Per germline, CDR1 KGHSH and CDR2 LQKENI. The length of the CDR3 is 14 residues. The V and J ends lost 2 bases and 1 base respectively, with 8 bases between them. The CDR3: CASSPKDGNTEAFF. For the CDR3, the DNA is TGTGCCAGCTCACCAAAGGACGGGAACACTGAAGCTTTCTTT.